This is a list of T cell receptor beta chains from one sample in a study of post-analysis software for immune sequencing data. Using its own MiXCR run on the PCR reads, TCRdb lists one record per CDR3 protein. The table has roughly 670,000 distinct CDR3 sequences, approximately 59% seen once. Sequencing input: blood. The receptors derive from a girl aged 2 to 10 with multiple sclerosis. The CDR3 runs from the conserved cysteine through the conserved F or W. The D gene is left open where the match is weak. Size is stated for part of the rows, as once, few or many counts, or as a class when the clone is expanded.

>TRBJ2-3|TRBV7-9|-|-
CASSNRDWYTDTQYF
TGTGCCAGCAGCAACCGGGACTGGTACACAGATACGCAGTATTTT
>TRBJ2-5|TRBV5-1|TRBD2|-
CASSSRTSGSRQTQYF
TGCGCCAGCAGCTCTCGAACTAGCGGGAGTCGACAGACCCAGTACTTC
>TRBJ2-1|TRBV7-9|-|-
CASSLKGQNNYNEQFF
TGTGCCAGCAGCTTAAAGGGGCAGAACAATTACAATGAGCAGTTCTTC
>TRBJ2-5|TRBV7-9|TRBD2|-
CASSLIVQRGGIQETQYF
TGTGCCAGCAGCTTAATCGTCCAGCGGGGGGGTATACAAGAGACCCAGTACTTC
>TRBJ2-3|TRBV5-5|TRBD2|-
CASSFNLGLAGDIDTQYF
TGTGCCAGCAGCTTTAACCTCGGACTAGCGGGGGACATAGATACGCAGTATTTT
>TRBJ2-1|TRBV12-3/TRBV12-4|-|-
CASSLQSIEQFF
TGTGCCAGCAGTTTACAGTCCATTGAGCAGTTCTTC
>TRBJ1-1|TRBV5-1|-|-
CASSLHGPNTEAFF
TGCGCCAGCAGCTTGCACGGACCGAACACTGAAGCTTTCTTT
>TRBJ2-3|TRBV6-1|TRBD2|-
CASRRLAGPKDTQYF
TGTGCCAGCAGGAGACTAGCGGGGCCTAAGGATACGCAGTATTTT
>TRBJ2-6|TRBV30|-|-
CAWKIPGTGANVLTF
TGTGCCTGGAAAATCCCGGGGACTGGGGCCAACGTCCTGACTTTC
>TRBJ2-3|TRBV7-9|TRBD2|-
CASSLGLAGGPSTDTQYF
TGTGCCAGCAGCTTAGGACTAGCGGGGGGCCCGAGCACAGATACGCAGTATTTT
>TRBJ1-2|TRBV6-5|-|-
CASRFSNSYTF
TGTGCCAGCAGATTCTCGAATAGCTACACCTTC
>TRBJ1-2|TRBV6-5|-|-
CASSSGYRQDRGYTF
TGTGCCAGCAGTTCAGGCTATCGACAGGATCGGGGCTACACCTTC
>TRBJ2-1|TRBV4-3|-|-
CASSQADEGYEQFF
TGCGCCAGCAGCCAGGCGGATGAGGGGTATGAGCAGTTCTTC
>TRBJ2-3|TRBV21-1|-|-
CASSLETRVTQYF
TGTGCCAGCAGCTTAGAGACTCGAGTTACGCAGTATTTT
>TRBJ2-1|TRBV7-2|-|-
CASSLEVAGRNSYNEQFF
TGTGCCAGCAGCTTAGAAGTGGCTGGGAGGAACTCCTACAATGAGCAGTTCTTC
>TRBJ2-1|TRBV4-2|-|-
CASSQDDRADSYNEQFF
TGTGCCAGCAGCCAAGATGATCGAGCTGACTCCTACAATGAGCAGTTCTTC
>TRBJ2-5|TRBV7-6|TRBD2|-
CASSLAPGLAGEETQYF
TGTGCCAGCAGCTTAGCGCCGGGACTAGCGGGAGAAGAGACCCAGTACTTC
>TRBJ2-7|TRBV12-3/TRBV12-4|TRBD2|-
CASSPPTGTGIKEGLAGGEQYF
TGTGCCAGCAGTCCGCCGACCGGGACAGGGATAAAGGAGGGACTAGCGGGAGGTGAGCAGTACTTC
>TRBJ1-1|TRBV9|-|-
CASSVAPENTEAFF
TGTGCCAGCAGCGTAGCTCCAGAGAACACTGAAGCTTTCTTT
>TRBJ2-7|TRBV7-9|TRBD2|-
CASSLLAGGRDEQYF
TGTGCCAGCAGCTTGCTAGCGGGAGGGCGGGACGAGCAGTACTTC
>TRBJ2-6|TRBV7-2|-|-
CASSLIGQGANVLTF
TGTGCCAGCAGCTTAATAGGGCAAGGGGCCAACGTCCTGACTTTC
>TRBJ2-7|TRBV5-1|TRBD2|-
CASSLVRLFRREGRNYEQYF
TGCGCCAGCAGCTTGGTTAGACTATTTCGTCGGGAGGGACGAAACTACGAGCAGTACTTC
>TRBJ2-7|TRBV7-8|TRBD2|-
CASSQRTSVAYEQYF
TGTGCCAGCAGCCAAAGGACTAGCGTTGCCTACGAGCAGTACTTC
>TRBJ1-2|TRBV20-1|-|many
CSASSGENYGYTF
TGCAGTGCTAGTTCGGGAGAGAACTATGGCTACACCTTC
>TRBJ2-1|TRBV7-9|-|-
CASSPPQRRGAYNEQFF
TGTGCCAGCAGCCCCCCACAGAGGCGGGGTGCCTACAATGAGCAGTTCTTC
>TRBJ2-1|TRBV12-5|-|-
CASGLVRYEQFF
TGTGCTAGTGGTTTGGTACGGTATGAGCAGTTCTTC
>TRBJ2-1|TRBV20-1|-|once
CSAPLFSRAEQFF
TGCAGTGCTCCACTTTTTAGCAGAGCTGAGCAGTTCTTC
>TRBJ2-3|TRBV6-4|TRBD2|-
CASTPAGGSTDTQYF
TGTGCCAGCACCCCAGCGGGGGGATCCACAGATACGCAGTATTTT
>TRBJ1-2|TRBV29-1|-|once
CSVPREFYGYTF
TGCAGCGTGCCCAGGGAATTCTATGGCTACACCTTC
>TRBJ2-7|TRBV12-3/TRBV12-4|TRBD2|few
CASTTAGSYEQYF
TGTGCCAGCACGACAGCGGGAAGCTACGAGCAGTACTTC
>TRBJ2-3|TRBV20-1|-|-
CSARGIDTQYF
TGCAGTGCTAGGGGCATAGATACGCAGTATTTT
>TRBJ2-6|TRBV11-2|TRBD1|-
CASSLDSGGLTGANVLTF
TGTGCCAGCAGCTTAGATTCAGGGGGTCTGACAGGGGCCAACGTCCTGACTTTC
>TRBJ2-1|TRBV9|TRBD2|-
CASSHLAGVNNEQFF
TGTGCCAGCAGCCACCTAGCGGGAGTAAACAATGAGCAGTTCTTC